Here is one TCR beta chain with its context. Its specificity is unknown. Trimming took 6 bases from V and 6 from J, leaving 12 bases between them. The CDR3 consists of 14 residues. Germline loops: CDR1 SGHVT, CDR2 SQSDAQ. One entry per CDR3 protein, called by TCRdb with MiXCR from the reads. The sample records approximately 390,000 distinct CDR3 sequences, roughly a third being singletons. The data were taken from a study of T cell repertoires in cytomegalovirus infection. Study in general: As its CMV epitopes, the study selected recently identified HLA-C-restricted and well-studied HLA-B-restricted targets. CMV infection and matching HLA type were both indicated by public TCR beta signatures.

Findings and caveats of the study: Frequencies of public TCR beta families were cumulated, and this identified carriers of CMV plus the relevant HLA. HLA-C-restricted CMV clonotypes gave the most frequent clonotype in two of eight donors.

The rearrangement joins TRBV7-4 to TRBJ1-6; D gene unclear. This specimen was cultured PBMCs, taken from culture after CMV antigen stimulation. The sequence was collected from a human donor in good health (CMV status not recorded). Some clones in this sample may be carry-over from other donors' samples. As DNA, the CDR3 is TGTGCCAGCAGTACACAGATTCCTAATTCACCCCTCCACTTT. Translation: CASSTQIPNSPLHF.